These T cell receptor beta chains were read from a single sample in a study of cytomegalovirus exposure and HLA in healthy donors. Sequenced by immunoSEQ multiplex PCR; TCRdb stores in-frame clones only, minus some. The table includes 150,000 to 200,000 clones, 78% detected once. Sequencing was performed on PBMCs. These receptors came from a woman in her twenties or thirties in good health and CMV-seropositive. Each CDR3 is given with its conserved first and last residue. Fields, in order: clone size, D gene, V gene, J gene, CDR3 protein, CDR3 DNA. D genes are given only for firm matches. Clone size is not always given. Where it is, it says once, few, many or a class for expanded clones.

-	TRBD1	TRBV19	TRBJ1-5	CASSTDRGLQPQHF	TGTGCCAGTAGTACGGACAGGGGGCTTCAGCCCCAGCATTTT
-	TRBD1	TRBV7-6	TRBJ1-1	CASSTRQGIGTEAFF	TGTGCCAGCAGCACTCGACAGGGGATAGGGACTGAAGCTTTCTTT
-	-	TRBV11-2	TRBJ1-5	CASSFGLNQPQHF	TGTGCCAGCAGCTTCGGACTCAATCAGCCCCAGCATTTT
-	TRBD1	TRBV27	TRBJ1-2	CASSLLGTGEKGYTF	TGTGCCAGCAGTTTATTAGGGACAGGGGAGAAGGGCTACACCTTC
-	-	TRBV6-1	TRBJ1-1	CASSLNLANTEAFF	TGTGCCAGCAGCCTGAACCTGGCGAACACTGAAGCTTTCTTT
-	TRBD2	TRBV5-4	TRBJ2-7	CASSLSGKSYEQYF	TGTGCCAGCAGCCTTAGCGGGAAATCCTACGAGCAGTACTTC
-	TRBD2	TRBV10-1	TRBJ2-3	CASSEGAGNTDTQYF	TGCGCCAGCAGTGAGGGAGCGGGGAACACAGATACGCAGTATTTT
-	-	TRBV11-2	TRBJ2-5	CASRSAGNAGQTQYF	TGTGCCAGCAGATCTGCCGGGAACGCGGGACAGACCCAGTACTTC
-	-	TRBV7-2	TRBJ2-5	CASSLNPNRVGETQYF	TGTGCCAGCAGCTTAAACCCTAACAGGGTGGGGGAGACCCAGTACTTC
-	TRBD1	TRBV28	TRBJ1-5	CASSFLQGRNQPQHF	TGTGCCAGCAGTTTCCTACAGGGGAGGAATCAGCCCCAGCATTTT
-	TRBD1	TRBV2	TRBJ1-1	CASRSDRETEAFF	TGTGCCAGCAGATCTGACAGGGAGACTGAAGCTTTCTTT
-	-	TRBV19	TRBJ1-2	CASNEGWNYGYTF	TGTGCCAGTAATGAGGGATGGAACTATGGCTACACCTTC
-	TRBD1	TRBV19	TRBJ1-5	CASSRVNRGRNQPQHF	TGTGCCAGTAGTAGAGTTAACAGGGGGCGCAATCAGCCCCAGCATTTT
-	TRBD1	TRBV19	TRBJ1-2	CASRNRGNYGYTF	TGTGCCAGCCGGAACAGGGGAAACTATGGCTACACCTTC
-	-	TRBV2	TRBJ1-5	CASRRTGNQPQHF	TGTGCCAGCCGCAGGACAGGCAATCAGCCCCAGCATTTT
-	-	TRBV2	TRBJ1-1	CASRRMGNTEAFF	TGTGCCAGCAGGAGGATGGGTAACACTGAAGCTTTCTTT
-	-	TRBV5-5	TRBJ1-1	CASSFGGAREAFF	TGTGCCAGCAGCTTCGGAGGGGCCCGTGAAGCTTTCTTT
once	TRBD1	TRBV2	TRBJ2-1	CASSDQGASNEQFF	TGTGCCAGCAGTGACCAGGGGGCTTCCAATGAGCAGTTCTTC
-	-	TRBV10-3	TRBJ2-7	CAISGNTDYEQYF	TGTGCCATCAGTGGGAACACCGACTACGAGCAGTACTTC
-	TRBD1	TRBV5-1	TRBJ2-1	CASSTGQGLAGEQFF	TGCGCCAGCAGCACTGGACAGGGACTGGCGGGTGAGCAGTTCTTC
-	TRBD1	TRBV2	TRBJ1-5	CASSHRDRVVVFQPQHF	TGTGCCAGCAGTCACCGGGACAGGGTTGTGGTATTCCAGCCCCAGCATTTT
-	-	TRBV5-6	TRBJ1-6	CASSLPPWPGGNSPLHF	TGTGCCAGCAGCTTGCCGCCGTGGCCAGGTGGAAATTCACCCCTCCACTTT
-	-	TRBV11-2	TRBJ1-5	CASSSGGNQPQHF	TGTGCCAGCAGCTCTGGGGGGAATCAGCCCCAGCATTTT
once	-	TRBV4-3	TRBJ1-3	CASSQNPADSGNTIYF	TGCGCCAGCAGCCAAAACCCAGCGGACTCTGGAAACACCATATATTTT
-	-	TRBV27	TRBJ2-3	CASSRRQRPDTQYF	TGTGCCAGCAGCCGTCGACAGCGACCAGATACGCAGTATTTT
few	-	TRBV29-1	TRBJ2-3	CSVGTRGYGTDTQYF	TGCAGCGTTGGAACCAGGGGATACGGCACAGATACGCAGTATTTT
-	-	TRBV6-5	TRBJ2-7	CASSYSEGLGEQYF	TGTGCCAGCAGTTACTCGGAGGGGTTAGGCGAGCAGTACTTC
-	-	TRBV6-6	TRBJ1-4	CASSYPTGKLGEKLFF	TGTGCCAGCAGTTACCCAACAGGGAAGCTAGGTGAAAAACTGTTTTTT
-	TRBD1	TRBV28	TRBJ2-1	CASSLKTGGYEQFF	TGTGCCAGCAGTTTAAAGACAGGGGGCTATGAGCAGTTCTTC
-	-	TRBV6-1	TRBJ1-5	CASSEAPQGSQPQHF	TGTGCCAGCAGTGAAGCTCCACAGGGAAGTCAGCCCCAGCATTTT
-	-	TRBV28	TRBJ1-5	CASSPLQGHQPQHF	TGTGCCAGCAGTCCCCTGCAGGGGCATCAGCCCCAGCATTTT
-	-	TRBV5-1	TRBJ2-1	CASSLAVEINEQFF	TGCGCCAGCAGCTTGGCCGTTGAGATAAATGAGCAGTTCTTC
once	-	TRBV27	TRBJ2-4	CASSLLGLGQGGNIQYF	TGTGCCAGCAGTTTACTGGGACTGGGGCAGGGGGGAAACATTCAGTACTTC
-	TRBD1	TRBV4-3	TRBJ2-7	CASSQDPLGQGNEQYF	TGCGCCAGCAGCCAAGATCCCCTAGGACAGGGAAACGAGCAGTACTTC
-	TRBD2	TRBV7-2	TRBJ2-3	CASSGLAAFTDTQYF	TGTGCCAGCAGCGGACTAGCGGCATTCACAGATACGCAGTATTTT
few	-	TRBV6-1	TRBJ1-5	CASSGAGAEGNQPQHF	TGTGCCAGCAGTGGGGCCGGAGCGGAGGGCAATCAGCCCCAGCATTTT
-	TRBD1	TRBV7-2	TRBJ2-2	CASEGALRTGELFF	TGTGCCAGCGAGGGGGCGCTTCGGACCGGGGAGCTGTTTTTT
-	-	TRBV6-5	TRBJ2-7	CASSYADSWYEQYF	TGTGCCAGCAGTTACGCCGATAGTTGGTACGAGCAGTACTTC
-	-	TRBV13	TRBJ2-3	CASSLKAAGSTDTQYF	TGTGCCAGCAGCTTAAAGGCGGCAGGGTCTACGGATACGCAGTATTTT
few	TRBD2	TRBV6-6	TRBJ2-3	CASSYSSLAGGPQYF	TGTGCCAGCAGTTACTCGAGTCTAGCGGGGGGCCCGCAGTATTTT
-	-	TRBV20-1	TRBJ2-1	CSASRTGEQFF	TGCAGTGCTAGTCGAACGGGTGAGCAGTTCTTC
-	-	TRBV19	TRBJ2-1	CASGTGALLAGHNEQFF	TGTGCCAGCGGGACAGGGGCCCTCCTAGCGGGACACAATGAGCAGTTCTTC
-	-	TRBV27	TRBJ2-3	CASSPVAPRNTQYF	TGTGCCAGCAGTCCCGTGGCCCCGAGGAATACGCAGTATTTT
-	TRBD2	TRBV9	TRBJ2-3	CASSAPGTSGGGDTQYF	TGTGCCAGCAGCGCCCCAGGGACTAGCGGGGGAGGAGATACGCAGTATTTT
-	-	TRBV15	TRBJ1-5	CATSRDLGGLQPQHF	TGTGCCACCAGCAGAGATCTCGGGGGGCTTCAGCCCCAGCATTTT
-	TRBD1	TRBV11-2	TRBJ2-5	CASSRDRAQETQYF	TGTGCCAGCAGCCGGGACAGGGCCCAAGAGACCCAGTACTTC
-	TRBD1	TRBV7-9	TRBJ2-2	CASSLDRTNGELFF	TGTGCCAGCAGCTTGGACAGGACGAACGGGGAGCTGTTTTTT
once	-	TRBV13	TRBJ1-2	CASSSGRGGYTF	TGTGCCAGCAGCTCTGGCCGGGGAGGCTACACCTTC
-	TRBD2	TRBV7-2	TRBJ2-1	CASSLSQRGIGEQFF	TGTGCCAGCAGCTTATCCCAGCGGGGGATTGGTGAGCAGTTCTTC
-	-	TRBV2	TRBJ2-7	CASSETGTSAEQYF	TGTGCCAGCAGTGAGACCGGGACATCCGCCGAGCAGTACTTC
few	TRBD1	TRBV11-2	TRBJ2-7	CASSPWTGSYEQYF	TGTGCCAGCAGCCCCTGGACAGGGAGCTACGAGCAGTACTTC
-	TRBD1	TRBV29-1	TRBJ1-2	CSAIRTGGYGYTF	TGCAGCGCCATTAGGACAGGGGGTTATGGCTACACCTTC
-	TRBD2	TRBV10-3	TRBJ2-1	CAISGALSGRAADEQFF	TGTGCCATCAGTGGGGCCCTCAGCGGGAGGGCGGCCGATGAGCAGTTCTTC
few	TRBD1	TRBV5-1	TRBJ1-5	CASSAGQGGQPQHF	TGCGCCAGCAGTGCGGGACAGGGAGGTCAGCCCCAGCATTTT
-	-	TRBV4-3	TRBJ1-5	CASSQVVGRGNQPQHF	TGCGCCAGCAGCCAAGTTGTTGGCAGGGGCAATCAGCCCCAGCATTTT